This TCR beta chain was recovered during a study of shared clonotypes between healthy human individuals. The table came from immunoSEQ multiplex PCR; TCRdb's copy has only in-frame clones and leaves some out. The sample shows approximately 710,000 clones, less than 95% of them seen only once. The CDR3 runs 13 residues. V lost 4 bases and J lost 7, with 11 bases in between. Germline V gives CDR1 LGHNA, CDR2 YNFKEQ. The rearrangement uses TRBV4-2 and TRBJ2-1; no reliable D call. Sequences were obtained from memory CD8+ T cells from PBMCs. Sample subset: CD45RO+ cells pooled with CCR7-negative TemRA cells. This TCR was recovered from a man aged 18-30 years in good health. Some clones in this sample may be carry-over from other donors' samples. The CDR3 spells CASSPTPGNEQFF. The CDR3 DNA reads TGTGCCAGCAGCCCGACCCCCGGGAATGAGCAGTTCTTC.